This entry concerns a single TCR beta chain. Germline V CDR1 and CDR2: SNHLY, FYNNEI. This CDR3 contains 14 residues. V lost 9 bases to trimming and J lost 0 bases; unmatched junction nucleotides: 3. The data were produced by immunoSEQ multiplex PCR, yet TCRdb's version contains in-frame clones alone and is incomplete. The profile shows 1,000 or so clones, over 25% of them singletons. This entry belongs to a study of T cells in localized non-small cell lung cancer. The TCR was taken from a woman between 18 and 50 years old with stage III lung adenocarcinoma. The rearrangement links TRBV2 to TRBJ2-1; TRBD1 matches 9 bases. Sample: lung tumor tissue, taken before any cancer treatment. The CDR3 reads CARTGGSSYNEQFF. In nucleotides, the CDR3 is TGTGCCAGAACAGGGGGCAGCTCCTACAATGAGCAGTTCTTC.